The clone carrying this T cell receptor (beta chain) was recorded at least ten times. The antigen is undetermined. The authors extracted at least 5 micrograms of total RNA per sample. The data were obtained in a study of blood T cells in healthy people across ages. Study-level findings and limits: Older individuals had lower TCR beta diversity per million T cells (the decline was roughly linear). The CMV status of each donor remained undetermined, and this could have confounded shifts in expanded clonotypes. Conclusively comparing naive with antigen-experienced cells was impossible with unsorted PBMCs.

V lost 6 bases to trimming and J lost 5 bases; unmatched junction nucleotides: 6. The CDR3 is 15 amino acids. Germline loops: CDR1 KGHSH, CDR2 LQKENI. PCR was performed a second time for about 6 to 12 cycles using a sample-barcoded 5' primer and a J-beta primer mix. TCRdb used MiXCR to reprocess the 5' RACE reads, holding one entry per CDR3 protein. The repertoire holds some 290,000 distinct CDR3 sequences, with 25% to 30% as singletons. The specimen sequenced was blood. The chain joins TRBV18 to TRBJ2-7; 14 nucleotides align to TRBD2. The sequence was obtained from a woman in her 70s in good health. The CDR3 region has the DNA TGTGCCAGCTCGCGGGGACTAGCGGGAGATAACGAGCAGTACTTC. It is translated as CASSRGLAGDNEQYF.